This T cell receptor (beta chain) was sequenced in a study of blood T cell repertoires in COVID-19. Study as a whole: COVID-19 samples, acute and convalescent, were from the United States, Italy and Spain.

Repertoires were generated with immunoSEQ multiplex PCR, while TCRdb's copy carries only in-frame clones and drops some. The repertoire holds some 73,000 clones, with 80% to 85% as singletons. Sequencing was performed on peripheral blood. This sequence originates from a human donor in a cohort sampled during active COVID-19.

Here the CDR3 reads CASSFLGGNNSPLHF. The CDR3 bases are TGTGCCAGCAGCTTCCTCGGGGGTAATAATTCACCCCTCCACTTT. This rearrangement joins TRBV7-8 to TRBJ1-6; a possible D gene is TRBD1 (5 bases). The CDR3 length is 15 residues. Trimming removed 3 bases from V and 5 bases from J, with 11 bases in between. Germline V CDR1 and CDR2: SGHVS, FQNEAQ.